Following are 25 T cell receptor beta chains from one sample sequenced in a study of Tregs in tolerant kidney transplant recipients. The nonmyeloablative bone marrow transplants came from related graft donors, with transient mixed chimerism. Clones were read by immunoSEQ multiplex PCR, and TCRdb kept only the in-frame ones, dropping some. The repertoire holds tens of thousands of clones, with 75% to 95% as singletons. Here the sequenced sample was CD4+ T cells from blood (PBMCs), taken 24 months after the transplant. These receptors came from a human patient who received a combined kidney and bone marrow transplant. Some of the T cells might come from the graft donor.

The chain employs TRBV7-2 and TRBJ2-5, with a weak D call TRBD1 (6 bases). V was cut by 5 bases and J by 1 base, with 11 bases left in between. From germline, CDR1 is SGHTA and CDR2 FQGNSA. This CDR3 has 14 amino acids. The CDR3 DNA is TGTGCCAGCAGCGAAAGGACAGTCCAAGAGACCCAGTACTTC. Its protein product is CASSERTVQETQYF. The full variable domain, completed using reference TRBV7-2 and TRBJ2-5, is GAGVSQSPSNKVTEKGKDVELRCDPISGHTALYWYRQSLGQGLEFLIYFQGNSAPDKSGLPSDRFSAERTGGSVSTLTIQRTQQEDSAVYLCASSERTVQETQYFGPGTRLLVL.

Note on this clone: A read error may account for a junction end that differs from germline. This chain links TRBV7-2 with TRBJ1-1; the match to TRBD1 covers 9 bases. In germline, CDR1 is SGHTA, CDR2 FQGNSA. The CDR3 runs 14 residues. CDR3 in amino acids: CASSLAGTGTEAFF. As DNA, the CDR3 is TGTGCCAGCAGTTTAGCGGGGACAGGGACTGAAGCTTTCTTT.

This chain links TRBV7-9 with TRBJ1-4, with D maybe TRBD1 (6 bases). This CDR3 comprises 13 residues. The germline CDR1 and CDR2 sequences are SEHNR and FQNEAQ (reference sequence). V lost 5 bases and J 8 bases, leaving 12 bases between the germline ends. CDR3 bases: TGTGCCAGCAGCATCAGGGGTGGCGAAAAACTGTTTTTT. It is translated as CASSIRGGEKLFF.

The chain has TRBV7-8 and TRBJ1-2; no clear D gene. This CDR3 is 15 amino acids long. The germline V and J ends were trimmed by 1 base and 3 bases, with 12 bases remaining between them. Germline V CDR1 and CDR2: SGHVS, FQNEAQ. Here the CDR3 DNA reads TGTGCCAGCAGCTTAGACCAGGATTCCCACTATGGCTACACCTTC. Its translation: CASSLDQDSHYGYTF.

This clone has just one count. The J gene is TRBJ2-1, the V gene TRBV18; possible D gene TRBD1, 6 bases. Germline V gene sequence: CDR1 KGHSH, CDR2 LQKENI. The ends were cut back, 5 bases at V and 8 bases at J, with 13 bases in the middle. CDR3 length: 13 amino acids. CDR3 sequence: CASSVGQFDEQFF. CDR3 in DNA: TGTGCCAGCTCAGTAGGACAGTTCGATGAGCAGTTCTTC.

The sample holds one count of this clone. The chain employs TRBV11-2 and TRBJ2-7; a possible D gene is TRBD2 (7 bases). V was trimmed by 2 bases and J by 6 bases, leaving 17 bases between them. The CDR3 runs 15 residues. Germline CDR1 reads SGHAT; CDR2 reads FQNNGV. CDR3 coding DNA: TGTGCCAGCAGCTTAAGACGGGGGGCACGCGGCGAGCAGTACTTC. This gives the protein CASSLRRGARGEQYF.

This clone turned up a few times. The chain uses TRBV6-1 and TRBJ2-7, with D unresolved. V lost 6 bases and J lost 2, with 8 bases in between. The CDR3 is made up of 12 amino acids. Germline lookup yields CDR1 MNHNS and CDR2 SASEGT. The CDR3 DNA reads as TGTGCCAGCAGCCCAGGAACCTACGAGCAGTACTTC. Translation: CASSPGTYEQYF.

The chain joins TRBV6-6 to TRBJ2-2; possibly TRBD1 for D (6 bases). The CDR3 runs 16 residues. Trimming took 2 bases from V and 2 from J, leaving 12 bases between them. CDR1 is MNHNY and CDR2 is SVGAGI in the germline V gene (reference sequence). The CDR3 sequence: CASSYIGGGNTGELFF. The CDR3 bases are TGTGCCAGCAGTTACATTGGGGGCGGAAACACCGGGGAGCTGTTTTTT.

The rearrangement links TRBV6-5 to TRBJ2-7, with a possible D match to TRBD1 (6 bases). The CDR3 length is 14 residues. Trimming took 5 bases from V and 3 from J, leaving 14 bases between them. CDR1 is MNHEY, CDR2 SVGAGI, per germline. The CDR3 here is CASSQDRILYEQYF. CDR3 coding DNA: TGTGCCAGCAGTCAAGACAGGATACTCTACGAGCAGTACTTC.

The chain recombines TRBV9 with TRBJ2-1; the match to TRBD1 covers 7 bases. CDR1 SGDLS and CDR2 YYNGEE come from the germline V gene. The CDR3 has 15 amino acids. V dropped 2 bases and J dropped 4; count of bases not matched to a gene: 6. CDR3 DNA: TGTGCCAGCAGCGTGAGCGGACAGGTTTACAATGAGCAGTTCTTC. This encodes CASSVSGQVYNEQFF.

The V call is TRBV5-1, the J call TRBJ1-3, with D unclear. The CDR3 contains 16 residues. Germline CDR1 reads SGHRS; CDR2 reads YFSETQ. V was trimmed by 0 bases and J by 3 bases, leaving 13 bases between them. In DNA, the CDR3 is TGCGCCAGCAGCTTGGTTTCAGGAAGGTTTGGAAACACCATATATTTT. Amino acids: CASSLVSGRFGNTIYF.

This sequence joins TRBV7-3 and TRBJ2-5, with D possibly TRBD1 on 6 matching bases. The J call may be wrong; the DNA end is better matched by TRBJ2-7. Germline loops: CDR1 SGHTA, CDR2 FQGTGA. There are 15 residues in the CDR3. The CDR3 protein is CASSLYPGESYEQYF. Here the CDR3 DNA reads TGTGCCAGCAGCCTTTACCCAGGGGAATCCTACGAGCAGTACTTC.

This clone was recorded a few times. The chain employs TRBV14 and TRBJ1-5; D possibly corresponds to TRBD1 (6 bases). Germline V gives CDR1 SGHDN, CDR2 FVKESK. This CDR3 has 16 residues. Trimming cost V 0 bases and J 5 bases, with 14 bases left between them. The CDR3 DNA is TGTGCCAGCAGCCAAGAATTGTCACAGGGCCATCAGCCCCAGCATTTT. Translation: CASSQELSQGHQPQHF.

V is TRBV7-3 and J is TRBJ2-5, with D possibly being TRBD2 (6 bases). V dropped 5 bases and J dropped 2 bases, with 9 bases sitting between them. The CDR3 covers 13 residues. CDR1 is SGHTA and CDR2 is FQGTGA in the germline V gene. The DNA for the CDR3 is TGTGCCAGCAGCAAAGCGGGTCAAGAGACCCAGTACTTC. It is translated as CASSKAGQETQYF.

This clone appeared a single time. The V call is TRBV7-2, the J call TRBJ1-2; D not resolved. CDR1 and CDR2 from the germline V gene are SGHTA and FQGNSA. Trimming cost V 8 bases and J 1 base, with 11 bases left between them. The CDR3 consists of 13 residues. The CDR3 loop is CASRPRGNYGYTF. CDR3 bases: TGTGCCAGCCGCCCACGGGGTAACTATGGCTACACCTTC.

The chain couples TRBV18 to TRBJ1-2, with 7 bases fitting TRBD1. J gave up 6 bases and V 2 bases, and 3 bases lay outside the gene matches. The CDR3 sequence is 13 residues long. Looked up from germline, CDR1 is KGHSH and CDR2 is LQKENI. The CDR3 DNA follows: TGTGCCAGCTCACCAAGTACAGGGGATGGCTACACCTTC. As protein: CASSPSTGDGYTF.

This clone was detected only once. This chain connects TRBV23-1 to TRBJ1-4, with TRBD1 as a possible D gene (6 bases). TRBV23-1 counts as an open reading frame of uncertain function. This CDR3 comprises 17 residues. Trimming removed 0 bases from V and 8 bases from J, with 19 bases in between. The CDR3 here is CASSQSRQGLEEEKLFF. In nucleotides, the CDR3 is TGCGCCAGCAGTCAATCGAGGCAGGGGCTCGAGGAAGAAAAACTGTTTTTT.

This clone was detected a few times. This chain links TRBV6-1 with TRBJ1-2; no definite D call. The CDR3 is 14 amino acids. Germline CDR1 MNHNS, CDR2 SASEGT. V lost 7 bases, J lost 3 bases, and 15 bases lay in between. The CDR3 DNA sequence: TGTGCCAGCACCACTTCGTGGAGGGACTATGGCTACACCTTC. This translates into CASTTSWRDYGYTF.

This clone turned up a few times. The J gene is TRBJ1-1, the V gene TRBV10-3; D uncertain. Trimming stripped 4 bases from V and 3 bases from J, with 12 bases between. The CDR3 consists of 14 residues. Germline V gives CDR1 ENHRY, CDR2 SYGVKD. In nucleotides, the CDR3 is TGTGCCATCAGTGCGGGTGATCTCTACACTGAAGCTTTCTTT. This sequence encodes CAISAGDLYTEAFF.

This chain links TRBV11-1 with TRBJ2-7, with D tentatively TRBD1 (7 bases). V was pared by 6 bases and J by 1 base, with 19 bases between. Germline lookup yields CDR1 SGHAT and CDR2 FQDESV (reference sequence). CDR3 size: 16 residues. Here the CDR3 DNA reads TGTGCCAGCAGTTACCAGGGGGGAGGTCGATCCTACGAGCAGTACTTC. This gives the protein CASSYQGGGRSYEQYF.

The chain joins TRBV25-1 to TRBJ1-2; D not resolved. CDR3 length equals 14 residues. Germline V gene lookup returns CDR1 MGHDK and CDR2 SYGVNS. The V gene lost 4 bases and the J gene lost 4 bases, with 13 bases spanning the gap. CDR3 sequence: CASSASGLSYGYTF. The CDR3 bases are TGTGCCAGCAGTGCTTCTGGGCTTTCCTATGGCTACACCTTC.

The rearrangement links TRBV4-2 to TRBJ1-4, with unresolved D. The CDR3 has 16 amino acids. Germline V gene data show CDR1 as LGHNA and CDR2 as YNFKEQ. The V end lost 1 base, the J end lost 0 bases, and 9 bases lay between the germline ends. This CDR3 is CASSQVIGPTNEKLFF. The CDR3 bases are TGTGCCAGCAGCCAAGTAATTGGGCCAACTAATGAAAAACTGTTTTTT.

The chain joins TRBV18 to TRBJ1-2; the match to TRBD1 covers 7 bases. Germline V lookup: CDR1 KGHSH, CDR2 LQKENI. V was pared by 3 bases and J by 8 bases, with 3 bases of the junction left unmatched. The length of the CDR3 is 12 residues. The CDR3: CASSPDRTGYTF. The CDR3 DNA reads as TGTGCCAGCTCACCGGACAGGACCGGCTACACCTTC.

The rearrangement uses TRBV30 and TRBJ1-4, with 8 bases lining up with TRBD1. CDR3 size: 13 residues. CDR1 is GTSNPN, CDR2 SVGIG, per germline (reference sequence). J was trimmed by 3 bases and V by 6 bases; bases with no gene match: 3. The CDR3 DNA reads TGTGCCTGCGTCAGGGGGCCTAATGAAAAACTGTTTTTT. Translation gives CACVRGPNEKLFF.

This chain's CDR3 is CASRQDRGLGLNTEAFF. CDR3 coding DNA: TGTGCCAGCAGGCAAGACAGGGGGCTCGGACTGAACACTGAAGCTTTCTTT. This chain uses TRBV27 with TRBJ1-1; 10 nucleotides align to TRBD1. The germline V gene encodes CDR1 MNHEY and CDR2 SMNVEV (reference sequence). The CDR3 extends over 17 amino acids. After removal of 6 bases from V and 0 bases from J, the junction contained 10 bases not matched to a gene.